This T cell receptor (beta chain) comes out of a study of blood T cell repertoires in COVID-19. In the study overall: There were acute and convalescent COVID-19 samples, and they came from the United States, Italy and Spain. PBMCs, B-cell-depleted T cells, or T cells provided the cDNA or gDNA that made up the material.

The CDR3 contains 13 residues. The ends were cut back, 4 bases at V and 6 bases at J, with 10 bases in the middle. Looked up from germline, CDR1 is WNHNN and CDR2 is SYGVQD (reference sequence). Only in-frame clones appear in the TCRdb table, and some are missing; sequencing was by immunoSEQ multiplex PCR. Among about 210,000 clones listed, about three quarters were seen once. The specimen was peripheral blood. V and J are TRBV10-1 and TRBJ2-1, with D perhaps TRBD1 (5 bases). This TCR was recovered from a woman in her sixties or seventies with acute or convalescent COVID-19. The CDR3 sequence is CASSVHRRNEQFF. CDR3 in DNA: TGCGCCAGCAGTGTACACAGGCGCAATGAGCAGTTCTTC.